The 3 T cell receptor beta chains below were found in one sample sequenced in a study of siplizumab effects on memory and regulatory T cells (dated by TCRdb to the late 2010s). The protocol used for the library was the immunoSEQ multiplex PCR assay. The clones in this table, taken by TCRdb from immuneACCESS, are in-frame only. Not every clone is retained; where verified, under half of the shortfall comes from an unresolved V gene, and the cause of the rest is unknown. This sample comprises 100,000 or so clones, under 95% of them detected only once. The ten largest clones represent less than 0.35% of the sample. The sample was CD4+ T cells sorted from blood. These receptors all come from a human donor in good health.

This sequence joins TRBV7-9 and TRBJ2-1; D might be TRBD1 or TRBD2, each matching 5 bases. V lost 2 bases and J lost 6, with 8 bases in between. Germline values: CDR1 SEHNR, CDR2 FQNEAQ (reference sequence). This CDR3 is built from 13 residues. CDR3 nucleotide sequence: TGTGCCAGCAGCTTACATGGGGGCAATGAGCAGTTCTTC. Amino acid sequence: CASSLHGGNEQFF.

The chain combines TRBV11-2 with TRBJ2-1; D gene unclear. This CDR3 region has 14 residues. With 5 bases removed from V and 0 bases from J, the gap between germline ends came to 8 bases. Per the germline V gene, CDR1 is SGHAT and CDR2 is FQNNGV. Here the CDR3 reads CASSETDSYNEQFF. In DNA form, the CDR3 reads TGTGCCAGCAGCGAAACAGACTCCTACAATGAGCAGTTCTTC.

J is TRBJ1-1 and V is TRBV5-1; TRBD1 agrees at 8 bases. Per the germline V gene, CDR1 is SGHRS and CDR2 is YFSETQ. V shed 4 bases and J 4 bases; nucleotides not matched to a gene: 9. The CDR3 length is 15 residues. In nucleotides, the CDR3 is TGCGCCAGCAGCCCGGGGACAGGATCGGGCACTGAAGCTTTCTTT. It yields the protein CASSPGTGSGTEAFF.